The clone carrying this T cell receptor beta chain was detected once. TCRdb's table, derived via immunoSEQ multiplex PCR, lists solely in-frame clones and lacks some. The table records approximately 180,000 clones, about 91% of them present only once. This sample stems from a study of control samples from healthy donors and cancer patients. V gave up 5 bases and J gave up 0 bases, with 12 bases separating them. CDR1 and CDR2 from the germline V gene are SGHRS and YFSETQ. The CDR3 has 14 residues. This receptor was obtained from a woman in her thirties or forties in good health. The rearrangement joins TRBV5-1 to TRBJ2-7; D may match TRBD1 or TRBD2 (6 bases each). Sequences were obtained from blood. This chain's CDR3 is CASSLRGHSYEQYF. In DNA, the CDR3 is TGCGCCAGCAGTTTACGGGGGCACTCCTACGAGCAGTACTTC.